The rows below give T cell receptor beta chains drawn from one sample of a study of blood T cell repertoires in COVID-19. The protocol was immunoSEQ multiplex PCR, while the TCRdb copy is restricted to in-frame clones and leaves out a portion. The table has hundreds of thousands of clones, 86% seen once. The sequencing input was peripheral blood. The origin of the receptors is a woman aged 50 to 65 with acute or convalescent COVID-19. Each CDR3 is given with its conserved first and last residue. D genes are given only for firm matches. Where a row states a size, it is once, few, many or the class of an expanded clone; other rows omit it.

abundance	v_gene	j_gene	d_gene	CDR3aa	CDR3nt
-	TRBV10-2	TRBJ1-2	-	CASSESRGSHYGYTF	TGCGCCAGCAGTGAGTCGAGGGGGTCCCACTATGGCTACACCTTC
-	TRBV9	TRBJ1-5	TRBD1	CASSFTGQINQPQHF	TGTGCCAGCAGCTTCACGGGACAGATCAATCAGCCCCAGCATTTT
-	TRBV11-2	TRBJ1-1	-	CASSLGVTFSSTEAFF	TGTGCCAGCAGCTTAGGTGTCACCTTCAGTTCCACTGAAGCTTTCTTT
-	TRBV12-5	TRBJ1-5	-	CASGLWGVSNQPQHF	TGTGCTAGTGGTTTATGGGGGGTTAGCAATCAGCCCCAGCATTTT
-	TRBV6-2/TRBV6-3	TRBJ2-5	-	CASSYEGGETQYF	TGTGCCAGCAGTTATGAGGGGGGGGAGACCCAGTACTTC
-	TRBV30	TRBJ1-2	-	CAWSVQGSNYGYTF	TGTGCCTGGAGTGTACAGGGATCGAACTATGGCTACACCTTC
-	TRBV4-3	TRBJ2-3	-	CASSQAPRTDTQYF	TGCGCCAGCAGCCAAGCTCCGCGGACAGATACGCAGTATTTT
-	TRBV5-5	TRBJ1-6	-	CASSLDGSYSPLHF	TGTGCCAGCAGCTTGGATGGTAGCTATTCACCCCTCCACTTT
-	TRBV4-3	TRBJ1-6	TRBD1	CASSQYYVGQGFSYNSPLHF	TGCGCCAGCAGCCAGTATTACGTGGGACAGGGCTTCTCCTATAATTCACCCCTCCACTTT
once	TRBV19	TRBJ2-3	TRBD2	CASTKLAGGSADTQYF	TGTGCCAGTACCAAACTAGCGGGGGGCTCGGCAGATACGCAGTATTTT
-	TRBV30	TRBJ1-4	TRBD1	CAWSSPGGTNEKLFF	TGTGCCTGGAGTTCACCAGGGGGAACTAATGAAAAACTGTTTTTT
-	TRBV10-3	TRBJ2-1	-	CAISGGSYNEQFF	TGTGCCATCAGTGGTGGTAGTTACAATGAGCAGTTCTTC
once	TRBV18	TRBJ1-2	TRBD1	CASSPPGQGIVGYTF	TGTGCCAGCTCACCTCCCGGACAGGGCATTGTGGGCTACACCTTC
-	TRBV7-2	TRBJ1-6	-	CASSPQRGYNSPLHF	TGTGCCAGCAGCCCGCAGAGAGGATATAATTCACCCCTCCACTTT
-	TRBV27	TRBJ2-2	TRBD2	CASSFNWEGGELFF	TGTGCCAGCAGTTTTAATTGGGAGGGCGGGGAGCTGTTTTTT
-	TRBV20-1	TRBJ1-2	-	CSASAGANYGYTF	TGCAGTGCTAGTGCGGGGGCTAACTATGGCTACACCTTC
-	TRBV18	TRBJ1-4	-	CASSPLSSGEKLFF	TGTGCCAGCTCACCTCTATCATCGGGGGAAAAACTGTTTTTT
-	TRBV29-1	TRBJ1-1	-	CSAGRDTEAFF	TGCAGCGCTGGGAGGGACACTGAAGCTTTCTTT
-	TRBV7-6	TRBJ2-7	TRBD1	CASSPRTGPSSYEQYF	TGTGCCAGCAGCCCTAGGACAGGGCCTTCCTCCTACGAGCAGTACTTC
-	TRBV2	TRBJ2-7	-	CASSVGDFGPGEQYF	TGTGCCAGCAGTGTAGGGGATTTTGGGCCGGGCGAGCAGTACTTC
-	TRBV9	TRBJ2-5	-	CASSGRTETQYF	TGTGCCAGCAGCGGGAGAACGGAGACCCAGTACTTC
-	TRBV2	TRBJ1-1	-	CASSAIVRAEAFF	TGTGCCAGCAGCGCCATTGTAAGAGCTGAAGCTTTCTTT
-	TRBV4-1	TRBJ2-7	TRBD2	CASSQERLAGEQYF	TGCGCCAGCAGCCAAGAGAGACTAGCGGGGGAGCAGTACTTC
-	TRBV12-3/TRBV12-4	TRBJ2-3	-	CASSPLGADTQYF	TGTGCCAGCAGTCCCCTCGGGGCAGATACGCAGTATTTT
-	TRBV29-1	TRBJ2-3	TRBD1	CSVAPGGVGTDTQYF	TGCAGCGTTGCCCCAGGGGGAGTGGGCACAGATACGCAGTATTTT
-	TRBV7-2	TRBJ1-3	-	CASSFWGDSGNTIYF	TGTGCCAGCAGCTTCTGGGGAGACTCTGGAAACACCATATATTTT
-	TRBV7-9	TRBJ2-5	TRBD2	CASSRTSPQETQYF	TGTGCCAGCAGCCGGACTAGTCCCCAAGAGACCCAGTACTTC
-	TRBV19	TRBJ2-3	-	CASSTNPGGGDTQYF	TGTGCCAGTAGTACCAACCCCGGGGGAGGAGATACGCAGTATTTT
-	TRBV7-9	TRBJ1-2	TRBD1	CASSLGQGQYHGYTF	TGTGCCAGCAGCTTGGGACAGGGGCAGTACCATGGCTACACCTTC
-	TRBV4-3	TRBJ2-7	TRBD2	CASSAGGPSYEQYF	TGCGCCAGCAGTGCGGGGGGGCCTTCCTACGAGCAGTACTTC
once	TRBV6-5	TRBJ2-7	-	CASTGLSLYEQYF	TGTGCCAGCACTGGGCTCAGTCTCTACGAGCAGTACTTC
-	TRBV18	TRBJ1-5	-	CASSPGQNQPQHF	TGTGCCAGCTCACCCGGACAGAATCAGCCCCAGCATTTT
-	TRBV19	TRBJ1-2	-	CASSPPLYGYTF	TGTGCCAGTAGTCCCCCTCTCTATGGCTACACCTTC
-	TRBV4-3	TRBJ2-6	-	CASSHGDTISGANVLTF	TGCGCCAGCAGCCATGGGGACACCATCTCTGGGGCCAACGTCCTGACTTTC
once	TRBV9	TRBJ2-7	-	CASSVGDSYEQYF	TGTGCCAGCAGCGTAGGCGACTCCTACGAGCAGTACTTC
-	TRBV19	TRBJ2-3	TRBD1	CASSGGQGVNTDTQYF	TGTGCCAGTAGTGGGGGACAGGGGGTCAACACAGATACGCAGTATTTT
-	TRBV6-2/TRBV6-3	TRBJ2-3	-	CASSRQLRDTQYF	TGTGCCAGCAGTCGACAGTTGCGAGATACGCAGTATTTT
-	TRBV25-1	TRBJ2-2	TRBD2	CASKGSGGTGELFF	TGTGCCAGCAAGGGTAGCGGGGGAACCGGGGAGCTGTTTTTT
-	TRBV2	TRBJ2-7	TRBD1	CASSPGQGRASYEQYF	TGTGCCAGCAGTCCGGGACAGGGAAGAGCATCCTACGAGCAGTACTTC
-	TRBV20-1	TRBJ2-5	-	CSAQRSETQYF	TGCAGTGCCCAGCGGTCGGAGACCCAGTACTTC
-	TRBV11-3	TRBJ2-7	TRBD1	CASSFDREYEQYF	TGTGCCAGCAGCTTCGACAGGGAATACGAGCAGTACTTC
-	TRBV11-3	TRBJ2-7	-	CASSLGLYYEQYF	TGTGCCAGCAGCTTAGGCCTATACTACGAGCAGTACTTC
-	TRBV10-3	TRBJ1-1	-	CAISESDQGGTEAFF	TGTGCCATCAGTGAGTCGGACCAAGGGGGCACTGAAGCTTTCTTT
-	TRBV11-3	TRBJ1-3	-	CASSVGSENTIYF	TGTGCCAGCAGTGTCGGGTCGGAAAACACCATATATTTT
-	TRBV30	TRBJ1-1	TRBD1	CAFEPGQQNTEAFF	TGTGCCTTTGAACCGGGACAGCAGAACACTGAAGCTTTCTTT
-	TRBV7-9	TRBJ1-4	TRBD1	CASSEYRGTNEKLFF	TGTGCCAGCAGCGAATACAGGGGGACTAATGAAAAACTGTTTTTT
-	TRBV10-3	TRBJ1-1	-	CAISDPGRVGTEAFF	TGTGCCATCAGTGACCCCGGCAGGGTGGGCACTGAAGCTTTCTTT
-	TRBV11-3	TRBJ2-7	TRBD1	CASSPPDRERLSEQYF	TGTGCCAGCAGCCCCCCCGACAGGGAGAGGCTATCCGAGCAGTACTTC
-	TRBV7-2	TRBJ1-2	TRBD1	CASSEGSGGYYGYTF	TGTGCCAGCAGCGAGGGGTCAGGGGGCTACTATGGCTACACCTTC
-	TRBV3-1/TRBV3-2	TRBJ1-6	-	CASSLQGRDSPLHF	TGTGCCAGCAGCCTTCAGGGGAGGGACTCACCCCTCCACTTT
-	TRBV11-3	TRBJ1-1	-	CASTRTGVNTEAFF	TGTGCCAGCACCCGAACCGGGGTGAACACTGAAGCTTTCTTT
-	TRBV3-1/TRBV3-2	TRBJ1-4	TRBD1	CASSQGPRGQKLFF	TGTGCCAGCAGCCAAGGGCCCAGGGGGCAAAAACTGTTTTTT
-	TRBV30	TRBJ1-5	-	CAWSVGILSNQPQHF	TGTGCCTGGAGTGTGGGCATCCTTAGCAATCAGCCCCAGCATTTT
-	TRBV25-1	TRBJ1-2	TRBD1	CASSANDRGHIGYTF	TGTGCCAGCAGTGCCAACGACAGGGGGCATATCGGCTACACCTTC
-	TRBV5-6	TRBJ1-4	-	CASSLQVKGGEKLFF	TGTGCCAGCAGCTTACAGGTTAAGGGAGGTGAAAAACTGTTTTTT
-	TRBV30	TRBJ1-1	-	CAWSVRGQGTEAFF	TGTGCCTGGAGTGTAAGAGGCCAGGGCACTGAAGCTTTCTTT
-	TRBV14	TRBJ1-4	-	CASSQGRRLFF	TGTGCCAGCAGCCAAGGTCGTAGACTGTTTTTT
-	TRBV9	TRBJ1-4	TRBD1	CASSPTGGGEKLFF	TGTGCCAGCAGCCCTACAGGGGGGGGAGAAAAACTGTTTTTT
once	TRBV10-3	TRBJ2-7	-	CAISIQDYEQYF	TGTGCCATCAGCATACAGGACTACGAGCAGTACTTC
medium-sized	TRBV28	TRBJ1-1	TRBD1	CASSWISGTGGYTEAFF	TGTGCCAGCAGTTGGATCTCCGGGACAGGGGGGTATACTGAAGCTTTCTTT